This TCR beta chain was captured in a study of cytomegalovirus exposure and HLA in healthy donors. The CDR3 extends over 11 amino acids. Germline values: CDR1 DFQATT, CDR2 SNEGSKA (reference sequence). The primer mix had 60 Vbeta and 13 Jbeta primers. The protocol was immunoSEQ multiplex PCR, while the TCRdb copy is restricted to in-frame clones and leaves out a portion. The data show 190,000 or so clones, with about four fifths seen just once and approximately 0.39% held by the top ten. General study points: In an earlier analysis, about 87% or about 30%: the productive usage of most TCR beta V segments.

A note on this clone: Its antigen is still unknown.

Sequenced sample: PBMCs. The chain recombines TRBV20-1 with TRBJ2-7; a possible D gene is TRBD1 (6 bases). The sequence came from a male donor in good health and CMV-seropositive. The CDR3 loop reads CRIDRSYEQYF. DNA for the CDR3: TGCAGGATCGACAGGTCCTACGAGCAGTACTTC.